The next 27 T cell receptor beta chains were all read from a single sample in a study of T cell responses to AZD1222 COVID-19 vaccine. The method was immunoSEQ multiplex PCR; TCRdb's version includes in-frame clones alone and lacks a portion of them. Of 90,000 to 150,000 clones in the sample, roughly 90% were seen once. Sequenced material: peripheral blood, taken on day 0 of AZD1222 vaccination. These receptors all come from an adult in good health.

The V gene is TRBV15, the J gene TRBJ1-4; 10 bases align to TRBD1. Per the germline V gene, CDR1 is LNHNV and CDR2 is YYDKDF (reference sequence). The length of the CDR3 is 17 residues. Germline trimming cut 0 bases from V and 5 bases from J; bases unmatched to any gene: 6. The CDR3 protein is CATSREGPGQGNEKLFF. As DNA, the CDR3 is TGTGCCACCAGCAGAGAGGGGCCGGGACAGGGGAATGAAAAACTGTTTTTT.

The rearrangement links TRBV6-5 to TRBJ1-5, with TRBD1 matching 7 bases. Germline V gene lookup returns CDR1 MNHEY and CDR2 SVGAGI. The CDR3 extends over 15 amino acids. The V gene end was trimmed by 6 bases and the J gene end by 2 bases; junction bases not matched to a gene: 7. CDR3 sequence reads: CASRLDRARNQPQHF. In DNA form, the CDR3 reads TGTGCCAGCAGACTCGACAGGGCCCGCAATCAGCCCCAGCATTTT.

In this sample, this clone turned up once. The V gene is TRBV7-2, the J gene TRBJ2-1; a weak D match, TRBD1 (5 bases). Per the germline V gene, CDR1 is SGHTA and CDR2 is FQGNSA. The CDR3 has 14 amino acids. Trimming took 2 bases from V and 8 from J, leaving 13 bases between them. CDR3 sequence: CASSLTARVDEQFF. As DNA, the CDR3 is TGTGCCAGCAGCTTAACGGCCAGGGTTGATGAGCAGTTCTTC.

The gene calls are TRBV14 and TRBJ2-7; 9 bases match TRBD2. Germline V lookup: CDR1 SGHDN, CDR2 FVKESK. Germline trimming cut 1 base from V and 4 bases from J; bases unmatched to any gene: 8. The CDR3 is 16 residues long. CDR3 sequence: CASSQGSSGSLYEQYF. The CDR3 DNA follows: TGTGCCAGCAGCCAAGGGAGTAGCGGGAGTTTGTACGAGCAGTACTTC.

The V gene is TRBV18, the J gene TRBJ2-5, with a possible D match to TRBD2 (5 bases). Germline CDR1 is KGHSH and CDR2 is LQKENI. With 7 bases removed from V and 5 bases from J, the gap between germline ends came to 14 bases. This CDR3 region has 13 residues. Here the CDR3 reads CASFPRRSETQYF. CDR3 in DNA: TGTGCCAGCTTTCCAAGGAGGTCGGAGACCCAGTACTTC.

The CDR3 protein is CASSSGPVNTEAFF. The CDR3 nucleotides read TGTGCCAGTAGTAGCGGTCCTGTGAACACTGAAGCTTTCTTT. This sequence joins TRBV19 and TRBJ1-1; D call uncertain. The V and J ends lost 4 bases and 0 bases respectively, with 9 bases between them. Germline values: CDR1 LNHDA, CDR2 SQIVND (reference sequence). CDR3 length: 14 residues.

V and J are TRBV27 and TRBJ1-1; no clear D. Germline assignment: CDR1 MNHEY and CDR2 SMNVEV (reference sequence). The CDR3 spans 13 residues. Trimming shortened V by 4 bases and J by 0 bases, and 6 bases separated the two germline ends. The CDR3 DNA sequence: TGTGCCAGCAGTTATCACGTGAACACTGAAGCTTTCTTT. This translates into CASSYHVNTEAFF.

The V gene is TRBV7-3, the J gene TRBJ2-1, with 9 bases that match TRBD2. There are 16 residues in the CDR3. The germline V gene encodes CDR1 SGHTA and CDR2 FQGTGA. Trimming at V came to 4 bases and at J to 7 bases, leaving 11 bases not matched to a gene. The CDR3 protein is CASSSVAGGGWNEQFF. CDR3 bases: TGTGCCAGCAGCTCTGTGGCGGGAGGGGGTTGGAATGAGCAGTTCTTC.

This clone was detected only a few times. The chain carries TRBV18 and TRBJ1-1, with a possible D match to TRBD1 (6 bases). The CDR3 sequence is 12 residues long. Germline lookup yields CDR1 KGHSH and CDR2 LQKENI. V was cut by 4 bases and J by 6 bases, with 9 bases left in between. For the CDR3, the DNA is TGTGCCAGCTCACAGGGGGTCGCTGAAGCTTTCTTT. Translating it yields CASSQGVAEAFF.

V is TRBV28 and J is TRBJ2-2, with D unclear. Deletions cut 8 bases from V and 6 bases from J, with 4 bases between. The germline V gene has CDR1 MDHEN and CDR2 SYDVKM. The CDR3 loop spans 10 amino acids. CDR3 protein: CASWAGELFF. In DNA form, the CDR3 reads TGTGCCAGCTGGGCCGGGGAGCTGTTTTTT.

The chain joins TRBV2 to TRBJ1-2; D is undetermined. The germline V and J ends were trimmed by 4 bases and 4 bases, with 13 bases remaining between them. The CDR3 has 14 amino acids. Looked up from germline, CDR1 is SNHLY and CDR2 is FYNNEI. The CDR3 spells CASSGGIEGYGYTF. The CDR3 DNA reads TGTGCCAGCAGTGGAGGGATTGAGGGCTATGGCTACACCTTC.

The rearrangement links TRBV18 to TRBJ1-2; D is undetermined. The CDR3 spans 15 residues. V was pared by 8 bases and J by 7 bases, with 23 bases between. The germline V gene has CDR1 KGHSH and CDR2 LQKENI. The CDR3 DNA sequence: TGTGCCAGCCCCTTGTCTTATGGCAGGTCGTCTGGCTACACCTTC. This gives the protein CASPLSYGRSSGYTF.

DNA for the CDR3: TGTGCCAGCAGCCCTGGAACGGGTACTGAAGCTTTCTTT. Translation gives CASSPGTGTEAFF. V usage is TRBV7-3 and J usage is TRBJ1-1; D gene ambiguous. Germline assignment: CDR1 SGHTA and CDR2 FQGTGA. Trimming removed 5 bases from V and 5 bases from J, with 12 bases in between. The CDR3 is 13 residues long.

This CDR3 reads CASSLATGLVVNEQFF. The CDR3 bases are TGCGCCAGCAGCTTGGCGACGGGACTAGTTGTGAATGAGCAGTTCTTC. The chain carries TRBV5-1 and TRBJ2-1, with 8 nucleotides matching TRBD2. V lost 0 bases and J lost 7; bases outside the gene matches: 9. Germline loops: CDR1 SGHRS, CDR2 YFSETQ. The CDR3 runs 16 residues. Full variable domain (rest looked up from reference TRBV5-1 and TRBJ2-1): KAGVTQTPRYLIKTRGQQVTLSCSPISGHRSVSWYQQTPGQGLQFLFEYFSETQRNKGNFPGRFSGRQFSNSRSEMNVSTLELGDSALYLCASSLATGLVVNEQFFGPGTRLTVL.

This clone was counted a few times. The chain recombines TRBV2 with TRBJ2-1, with 10 bases identical to TRBD1. CDR1 SNHLY and CDR2 FYNNEI come from the germline V gene. CDR3 length: 18 residues. With 9 bases clipped from V and 0 bases from J, the junction kept 14 bases outside the gene matches. CDR3 sequence (DNA): TGTGCCAGGGACCGGGACAGGGGATATCTCAGCTCCTACAATGAGCAGTTCTTC. Its protein product is CARDRDRGYLSSYNEQFF.

This chain joins TRBV4-1 and TRBJ1-1; D possibly corresponds to TRBD1 (5 bases). The V end lost 0 bases, the J end lost 0 bases, and 8 bases lay between the germline ends. This CDR3 is built from 15 residues. Germline V lookup: CDR1 MGHRA, CDR2 YSYEKL. In DNA form, the CDR3 reads TGCGCCAGCAGCCAAGACGGACACATGAACACTGAAGCTTTCTTT. This codes for CASSQDGHMNTEAFF.

As regards this clone: Additional DNA sequences in this sample encode the identical CDR3. The V gene is TRBV2, the J gene TRBJ1-5; D not resolved. Germline V gene lookup returns CDR1 SNHLY and CDR2 FYNNEI. V lost 4 bases to trimming and J lost 1 base, with 11 bases between them. This CDR3 spans 15 amino acids. CDR3 sequence reads: CASSGIGNSNQPQHF. CDR3 DNA: TGTGCCAGCAGTGGGATAGGGAACAGCAATCAGCCCCAGCATTTT.

V gene TRBV7-9 combines with J gene TRBJ1-1, with D possibly matching TRBD1 (5 bases). This CDR3 spans 11 amino acids. V shed 5 bases and J shed 6 bases, with 7 bases lying between them. Per germline, CDR1 SEHNR and CDR2 FQNEAQ (reference sequence). The chain's CDR3 is CASSQGPEAFF. DNA of the CDR3: TGTGCCAGCAGCCAGGGCCCTGAAGCTTTCTTT.

The chain uses TRBV7-2 and TRBJ2-1, with D unclear. In germline, CDR1 is SGHTA, CDR2 FQGNSA. Trimming took off 5 bases at V and 1 base at J, with 9 bases between the two ends. The CDR3 spans 14 residues. CDR3 DNA sequence: TGTGCCAGCAGCCCTACTCCGTCCTACAATGAGCAGTTCTTC. It specifies CASSPTPSYNEQFF.

This clone was seen once. V gene TRBV14 combines with J gene TRBJ2-7; D uncertain. This CDR3 has 14 amino acids. Germline values: CDR1 SGHDN, CDR2 FVKESK. V was clipped by 1 base and J by 3 bases, with 10 bases between them. CDR3 in amino acids: CASSQVGRYYEQYF. CDR3 DNA sequence: TGTGCCAGCAGCCAAGTTGGCAGATACTACGAGCAGTACTTC.

The rearrangement uses TRBV2 and TRBJ1-1, with D unclear. Germline CDR1 SNHLY, CDR2 FYNNEI. V lost 6 bases, J lost 8 bases, and 10 bases lay in between. There are 11 residues in the CDR3. The CDR3 DNA follows: TGTGCCAGCAGGGGGTACGACGAAGCTTTCTTT. Residues: CASRGYDEAFF.

The rearrangement links TRBV30 to TRBJ2-1; D unclear. The V gene's germline CDR1 is GTSNPN and CDR2 SVGIG (reference sequence). The CDR3 has 14 residues. The V gene lost 4 bases and the J gene lost 8 bases, with 18 bases spanning the gap. The CDR3 DNA sequence: TGTGCCTGGATAACTAAAACCCATCGCGATGAGCAGTTCTTC. Translation gives CAWITKTHRDEQFF. Full variable domain (remainder filled in from reference TRBV30 and TRBJ2-1): SQTIHQWPATLVQPVGSPLSLECTVEGTSNPNLYWYRQAAGRGLQLLFYSVGIGQISSEVPQNLSASRPQDRQFILSSKKLLLSDSGFYLCAWITKTHRDEQFFGPGTRLTVL.

The gene calls are TRBV6-6 and TRBJ1-2, with D possibly being TRBD1 (6 bases). V was shortened by 6 bases and J by 4 bases, with 12 bases between the two germline ends. Germline V gives CDR1 MNHNY, CDR2 SVGAGI (reference sequence). CDR3 length: 13 amino acids. The CDR3 loop reads CASSSTGIYGYTF. For the CDR3, the DNA is TGTGCCAGCAGCTCCACAGGGATCTATGGCTACACCTTC.

The CDR3 spells CASSSRDLSVEKLFF. DNA of the CDR3: TGTGCCAGCAGTTCACGGGACCTCTCGGTGGAAAAACTGTTTTTT. The chain has TRBV28 and TRBJ1-4; D is perhaps TRBD1 (5 bases). Germline CDR1 and CDR2: MDHEN and SYDVKM. Trimming removed 4 bases at V and 8 bases at J, with 17 bases between. This CDR3 is built from 15 residues. The entire variable domain, with the rest obtained from reference TRBV28 and TRBJ1-4, is as follows: DVKVTQSSRYLVKRTGEKVFLECVQDMDHENMFWYRQDPGLGLRLIYFSYDVKMKEKGDIPEGYSVSREKKERFSLILESASTNQTSMYLCASSSRDLSVEKLFFGSGTQLSVL.

The J gene is TRBJ1-5, the V gene TRBV5-1; 10 positions agree with TRBD1. Trimming took 0 bases from V and 3 from J; bases not matched to a gene: 9. Germline CDR1 SGHRS, CDR2 YFSETQ. CDR3 length: 18 amino acids. The CDR3 reads CASSLDPGQGSSNQPQHF. CDR3 sequence (DNA): TGCGCCAGCAGCTTGGATCCGGGACAGGGGTCCTCCAATCAGCCCCAGCATTTT. Full variable domain (remainder filled in from reference TRBV5-1 and TRBJ1-5): KAGVTQTPRYLIKTRGQQVTLSCSPISGHRSVSWYQQTPGQGLQFLFEYFSETQRNKGNFPGRFSGRQFSNSRSEMNVSTLELGDSALYLCASSLDPGQGSSNQPQHFGDGTRLSIL.

The rearrangement links TRBV5-6 to TRBJ1-4; D gene unclear. CDR3 size: 14 residues. Germline loops: CDR1 SGHDT, CDR2 YYEEEE. Trimming stripped 0 bases from V and 8 bases from J, with 11 bases between. CDR3 protein: CASSLVPGREKLFF. In DNA, the CDR3 is TGTGCCAGCAGCTTGGTCCCCGGGAGGGAAAAACTGTTTTTT.

V gene TRBV24-1 combines with J gene TRBJ2-3; 7 bases match TRBD2. The CDR3 loop spans 18 amino acids. The germline V gene encodes CDR1 KGHDR and CDR2 SFDVKD. After removal of 8 bases from V and 5 bases from J, the junction contained 21 bases not matched to a gene. The DNA for the CDR3 is TGTGCCACCACCTTGATTGGGGTAGGGCGGGAGTGGGGAGATACGCAGTATTTT. The encoded protein is CATTLIGVGREWGDTQYF.